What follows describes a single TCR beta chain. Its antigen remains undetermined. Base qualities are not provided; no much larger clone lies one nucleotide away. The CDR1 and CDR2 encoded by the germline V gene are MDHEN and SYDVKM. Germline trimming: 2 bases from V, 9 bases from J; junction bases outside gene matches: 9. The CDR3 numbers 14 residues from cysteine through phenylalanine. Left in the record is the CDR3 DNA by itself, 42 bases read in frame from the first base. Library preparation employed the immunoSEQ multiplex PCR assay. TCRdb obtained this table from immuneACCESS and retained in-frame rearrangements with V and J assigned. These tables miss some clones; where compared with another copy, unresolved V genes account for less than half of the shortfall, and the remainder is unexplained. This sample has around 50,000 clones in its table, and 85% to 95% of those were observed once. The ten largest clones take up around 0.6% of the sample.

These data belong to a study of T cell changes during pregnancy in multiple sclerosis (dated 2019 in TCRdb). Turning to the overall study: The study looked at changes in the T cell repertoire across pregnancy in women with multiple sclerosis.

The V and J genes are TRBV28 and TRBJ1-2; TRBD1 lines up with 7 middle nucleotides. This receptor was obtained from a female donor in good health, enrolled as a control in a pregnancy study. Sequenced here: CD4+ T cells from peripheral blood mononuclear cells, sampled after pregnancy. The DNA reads TGTGCCAGCAGTTTAGGGACAGAGCCCTTAAGCTACACCTTC. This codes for CASSLGTEPLSYTF.